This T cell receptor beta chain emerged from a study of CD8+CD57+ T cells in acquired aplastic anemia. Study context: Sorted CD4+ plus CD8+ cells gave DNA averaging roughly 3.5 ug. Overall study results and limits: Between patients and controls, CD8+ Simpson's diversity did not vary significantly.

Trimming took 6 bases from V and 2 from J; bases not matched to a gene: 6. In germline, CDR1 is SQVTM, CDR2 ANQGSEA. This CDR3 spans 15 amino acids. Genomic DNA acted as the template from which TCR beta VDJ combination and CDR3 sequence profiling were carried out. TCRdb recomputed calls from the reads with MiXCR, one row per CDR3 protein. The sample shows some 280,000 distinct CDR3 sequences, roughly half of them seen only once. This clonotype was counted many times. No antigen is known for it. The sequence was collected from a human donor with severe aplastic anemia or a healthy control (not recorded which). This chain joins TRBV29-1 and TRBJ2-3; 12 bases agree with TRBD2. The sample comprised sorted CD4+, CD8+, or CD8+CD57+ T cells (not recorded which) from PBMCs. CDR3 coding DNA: TGCAGCGTCGCCGGACTAGCGGGACCCACAGATACGCAGTATTTT. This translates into CSVAGLAGPTDTQYF.